This T cell receptor beta chain was sequenced during a study of OX40 agonist ivuxolimab in advanced cancers. This CDR3 comprises 17 residues. J was trimmed by 4 bases and V by 2 bases; bases with no gene match: 9. The germline gives CDR1 SGHNT, CDR2 YYREEE (reference sequence). Repertoires were generated with immunoSEQ multiplex PCR, while TCRdb's copy carries only in-frame clones and drops some. The sample holds around 79,000 clones, 70% to 90% seen once. This clone is a singleton in its sample. What it binds is not known. Study conclusions and caveats: By week 6 at 0.1 to 3.0 mg/kg, blood CD4+ and CD8+ T cells had expanded clonally.

This sequence was found in an adult with an advanced solid tumor such as melanoma, head and neck, liver or kidney cancer. Source: CD4+ or CD8+ T cells sorted from blood, taken in a trial of the OX40 agonist ivuxolimab. The J gene is TRBJ2-2, the V gene TRBV5-4; TRBD1 matches at 9 bases. Here the CDR3 DNA reads TGTGCCAGCAGCTTTTTTTTGGGACAGGGTGTCACCGGGGAGCTGTTTTTT. As protein: CASSFFLGQGVTGELFF. Complete variable domain (other parts from reference TRBV5-4 and TRBJ2-2): ETGVTQSPTHLIKTRGQQVTLRCSSQSGHNTVSWYQQALGQGPQFIFQYYREEENGRGNFPPRFSGLQFPNYSSELNVNALELDDSALYLCASSFFLGQGVTGELFFGEGSRLTVL.